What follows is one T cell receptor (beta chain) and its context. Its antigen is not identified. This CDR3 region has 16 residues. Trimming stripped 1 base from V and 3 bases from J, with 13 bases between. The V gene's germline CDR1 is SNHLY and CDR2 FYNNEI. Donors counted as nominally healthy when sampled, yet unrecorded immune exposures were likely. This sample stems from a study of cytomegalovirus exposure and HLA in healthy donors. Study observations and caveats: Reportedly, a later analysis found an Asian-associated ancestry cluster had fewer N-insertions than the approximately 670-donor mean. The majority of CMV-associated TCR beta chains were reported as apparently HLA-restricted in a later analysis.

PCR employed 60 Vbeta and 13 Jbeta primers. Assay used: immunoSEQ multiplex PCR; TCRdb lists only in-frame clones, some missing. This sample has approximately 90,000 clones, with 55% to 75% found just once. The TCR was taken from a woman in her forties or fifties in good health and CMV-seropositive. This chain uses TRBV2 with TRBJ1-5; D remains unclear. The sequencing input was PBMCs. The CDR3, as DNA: TGTGCCAGCAGTGAAGATGAGGGCCTGGACAATCAGCCCCAGCATTTT. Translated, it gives CASSEDEGLDNQPQHF.